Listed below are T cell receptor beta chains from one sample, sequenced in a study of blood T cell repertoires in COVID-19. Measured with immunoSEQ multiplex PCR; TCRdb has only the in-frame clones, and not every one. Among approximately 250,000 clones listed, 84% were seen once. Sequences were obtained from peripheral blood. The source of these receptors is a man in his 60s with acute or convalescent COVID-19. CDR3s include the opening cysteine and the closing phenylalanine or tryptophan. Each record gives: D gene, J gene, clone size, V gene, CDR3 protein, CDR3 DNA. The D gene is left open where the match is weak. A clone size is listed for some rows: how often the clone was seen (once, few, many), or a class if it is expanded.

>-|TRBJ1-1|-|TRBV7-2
CASSLGGSDTEAFF
TGTGCCAGCAGCTTAGGAGGGTCGGACACTGAAGCTTTCTTT
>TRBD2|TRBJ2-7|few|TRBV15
CATSTQREGYEQYF
TGTGCCACCAGCACCCAGCGGGAGGGCTACGAGCAGTACTTC
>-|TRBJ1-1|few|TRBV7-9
CASSLGSGRYTEAFF
TGTGCCAGCAGCTTAGGGTCGGGGAGGTACACTGAAGCTTTCTTT
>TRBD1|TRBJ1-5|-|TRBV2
CASSPRTGSNQPQHF
TGTGCCAGCAGCCCCCGGACAGGCAGCAATCAGCCCCAGCATTTT
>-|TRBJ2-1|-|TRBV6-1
CASSDLVEQFF
TGTGCCAGCAGTGATCTCGTCGAGCAGTTCTTC
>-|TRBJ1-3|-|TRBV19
CASSDHRKSSGNTIYF
TGTGCCAGTAGTGACCACAGGAAAAGCTCTGGAAACACCATATATTTT
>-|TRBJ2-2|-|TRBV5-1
CASMRTTNTGELFF
TGCGCCAGCATGAGGACAACGAACACCGGGGAGCTGTTTTTT
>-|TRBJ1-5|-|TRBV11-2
CASSLEQGRNQPQHF
TGTGCCAGCAGCTTAGAACAGGGACGAAATCAGCCCCAGCATTTT
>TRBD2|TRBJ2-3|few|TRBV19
CASGTSGSLPTDTQYF
TGTGCCAGTGGGACTAGCGGGAGTCTTCCCACAGATACGCAGTATTTT
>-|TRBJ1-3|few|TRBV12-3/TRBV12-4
CASSLLGNTIYF
TGTGCCAGCAGTCTCCTGGGAAACACCATATATTTT
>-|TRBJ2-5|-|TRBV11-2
CASSLDGGVMETQYF
TGTGCCAGCAGCTTAGATGGAGGGGTCATGGAGACCCAGTACTTC
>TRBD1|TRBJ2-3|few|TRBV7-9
CASSLGPGQGRADTQYF
TGTGCCAGCAGCCTTGGCCCTGGACAGGGTCGAGCAGATACGCAGTATTTT
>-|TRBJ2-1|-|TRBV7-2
CASSLGLGLYNEQFF
TGTGCCAGCAGCTTAGGACTAGGGCTTTACAATGAGCAGTTCTTC
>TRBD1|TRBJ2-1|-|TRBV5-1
CASSNPTGGSEQFF
TGCGCCAGCAGCAACCCGACAGGGGGCAGTGAGCAGTTCTTC
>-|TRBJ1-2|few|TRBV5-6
CASSLEGRGNYGYTF
TGTGCCAGCAGCTTGGAGGGCAGGGGAAACTATGGCTACACCTTC
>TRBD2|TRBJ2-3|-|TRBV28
CASSLTSGSTDTQYF
TGTGCCAGCAGTTTAACTAGCGGGAGCACAGATACGCAGTATTTT
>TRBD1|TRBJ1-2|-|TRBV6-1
CASSGSGTGVGGGYTF
TGTGCCAGCAGTGGCTCCGGGACAGGGGTAGGAGGTGGCTACACCTTC
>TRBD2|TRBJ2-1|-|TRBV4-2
CASSPVGAGRGDEQFF
TGTGCCAGCAGCCCGGTGGGAGCGGGACGGGGTGATGAGCAGTTCTTC
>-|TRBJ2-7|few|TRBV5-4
CASSLGLAGSYEQYF
TGTGCCAGCAGCTTGGGTTTGGCGGGATCCTACGAGCAGTACTTC
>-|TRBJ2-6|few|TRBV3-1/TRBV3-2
CASSLLGGGANVLTF
TGTGCCAGCAGCCTCCTGGGGGGTGGGGCCAACGTCCTGACTTTC
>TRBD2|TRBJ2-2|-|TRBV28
CASSAPTSGNTGELFF
TGTGCCAGCAGTGCCCCCACTAGCGGAAACACCGGGGAGCTGTTTTTT
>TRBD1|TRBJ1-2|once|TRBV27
CASRSGTGGNYGYTF
TGTGCCAGCAGAAGTGGGACAGGGGGTAACTATGGCTACACCTTC
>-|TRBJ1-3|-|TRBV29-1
CSVRENSGNTIYF
TGCAGCGTCCGAGAAAACTCTGGAAACACCATATATTTT
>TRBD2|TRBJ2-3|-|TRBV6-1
CASSERPSGADTQYF
TGTGCCAGCAGTGAACGACCGAGCGGGGCAGATACGCAGTATTTT
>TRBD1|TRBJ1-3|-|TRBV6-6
CASRPTGDSGNTIYF
TGTGCCAGCAGGCCCACAGGGGACTCTGGAAACACCATATATTTT
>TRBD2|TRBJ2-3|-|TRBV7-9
CASSREGADTQYF
TGTGCCAGCAGCCGGGAGGGCGCAGATACGCAGTATTTT
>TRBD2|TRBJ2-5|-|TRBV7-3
CASSLTSGRSETQYF
TGTGCCAGCAGCTTAACCAGCGGGAGATCGGAGACCCAGTACTTC
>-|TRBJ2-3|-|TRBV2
CASSESLALHTQYF
TGTGCCAGCAGTGAAAGCCTAGCGTTGCATACGCAGTATTTT
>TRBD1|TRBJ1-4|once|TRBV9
CASSAAGTEDEKLFF
TGTGCCAGCAGTGCCGCCGGGACAGAAGATGAAAAACTGTTTTTT
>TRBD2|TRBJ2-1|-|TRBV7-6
CASSYRLAGGPLEQFF
TGTGCCAGCAGCTACAGACTAGCGGGAGGGCCATTAGAGCAGTTCTTC
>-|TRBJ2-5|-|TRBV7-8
CASSLSRWGVETQYF
TGTGCCAGCAGCTTAAGCCGGTGGGGCGTGGAGACCCAGTACTTC
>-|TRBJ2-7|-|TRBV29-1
CSVRQNSYEQYF
TGCAGCGTCCGACAGAACTCCTACGAGCAGTACTTC
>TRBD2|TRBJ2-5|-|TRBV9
CASSAGTSGSGAGETQYF
TGTGCCAGCAGCGCTGGGACTAGCGGGTCCGGGGCAGGAGAGACCCAGTACTTC
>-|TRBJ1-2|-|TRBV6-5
CASSWEQGHPSGYTF
TGTGCCAGCAGTTGGGAACAGGGACACCCTAGCGGCTACACCTTC
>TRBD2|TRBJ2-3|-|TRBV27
CASQLAGGLDTQYF
TGTGCCAGCCAACTAGCGGGGGGATTAGATACGCAGTATTTT
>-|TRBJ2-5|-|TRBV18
CASSPTGQETQYF
TGTGCCAGCTCACCGACGGGCCAAGAGACCCAGTACTTC
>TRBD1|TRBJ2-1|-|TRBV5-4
CASSLGDRGSYNEQFF
TGTGCCAGCAGCTTGGGGGACAGGGGCTCCTACAATGAGCAGTTCTTC
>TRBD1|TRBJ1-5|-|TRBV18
CASSPGTGDQPQHF
TGTGCCAGCTCACCCGGGACAGGGGATCAGCCCCAGCATTTT
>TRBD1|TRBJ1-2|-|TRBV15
CATSGWDRANYGYTF
TGTGCCACCAGCGGATGGGACAGGGCGAACTATGGCTACACCTTC
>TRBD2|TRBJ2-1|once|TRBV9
CASSVNRLAGDSDNEQFF
TGTGCCAGCAGCGTAAACAGACTAGCGGGAGATTCAGACAATGAGCAGTTCTTC
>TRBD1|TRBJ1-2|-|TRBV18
CASSPGQGNINYGYTF
TGTGCCAGCTCTCCGGGACAGGGAAACATTAACTATGGCTACACCTTC
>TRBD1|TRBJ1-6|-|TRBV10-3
CAISESGQGRGNSPLHF
TGTGCCATCAGTGAGTCGGGACAGGGAAGGGGGAATTCACCCCTCCACTTT
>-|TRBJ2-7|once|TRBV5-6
CASSPGSDFSYEQYF
TGTGCCAGCAGCCCGGGGTCCGACTTCTCCTACGAGCAGTACTTC
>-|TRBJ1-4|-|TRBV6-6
CASSQDFRGEKLFF
TGTGCCAGCAGCCAGGACTTCCGGGGTGAAAAACTGTTTTTT
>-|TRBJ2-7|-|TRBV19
CATRPEGDNLNEQYF
TGTGCCACCCGACCTGAGGGGGACAACCTGAACGAGCAGTACTTC
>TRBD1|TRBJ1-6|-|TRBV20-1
CSASQGQERPLHF
TGCAGTGCTAGTCAGGGACAGGAGAGACCCCTCCACTTT
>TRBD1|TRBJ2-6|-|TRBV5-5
CASSSGQGRSGANVLTF
TGTGCCAGCAGCTCGGGACAGGGGAGATCTGGGGCCAACGTCCTGACTTTC
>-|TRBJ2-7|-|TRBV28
CASSLPSDSSYEQYF
TGTGCCAGCAGTTTACCATCGGACAGCTCCTACGAGCAGTACTTC
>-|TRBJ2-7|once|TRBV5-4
CASSPTGSYEQYF
TGTGCCAGCAGCCCGACTGGATCCTACGAGCAGTACTTC
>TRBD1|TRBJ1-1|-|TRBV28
CASSLWTGGLEHTEAFF
TGTGCCAGCAGTTTATGGACAGGGGGCCTCGAGCACACTGAAGCTTTCTTT
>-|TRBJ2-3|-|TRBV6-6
CASSYWGGPTDTQYF
TGTGCCAGCAGTTACTGGGGGGGCCCCACAGATACGCAGTATTTT
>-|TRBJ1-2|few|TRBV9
CASSVPYYGYTF
TGTGCCAGCAGCGTACCCTACTATGGCTACACCTTC
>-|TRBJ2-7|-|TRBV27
CASSLFGRQYF
TGTGCCAGCAGTTTATTCGGGAGGCAGTACTTC
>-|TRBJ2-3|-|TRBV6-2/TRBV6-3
CASSYGGPTSPTQYF
TGTGCCAGCAGTTATGGCGGTCCTACGTCCCCTACGCAGTATTTT
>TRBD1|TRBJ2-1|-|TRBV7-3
CASSLGGQGYNEQFF
TGTGCCAGCAGCTTAGGGGGACAGGGATACAATGAGCAGTTCTTC
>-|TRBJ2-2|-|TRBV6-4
CASSEGGDTGELFF
TGTGCCAGCAGTGAAGGAGGGGACACCGGGGAGCTGTTTTTT
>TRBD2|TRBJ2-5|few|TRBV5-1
CASSLGLAGGPGETQYF
TGCGCCAGCAGCTTGGGACTAGCGGGGGGGCCGGGAGAGACCCAGTACTTC
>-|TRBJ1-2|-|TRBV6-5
CASSSGGYGYTF
TGTGCCAGCAGTTCCGGAGGCTATGGCTACACCTTC
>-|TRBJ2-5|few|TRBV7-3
CASSLAPEETQYF
TGTGCCAGCAGCTTGGCCCCGGAGGAGACCCAGTACTTC
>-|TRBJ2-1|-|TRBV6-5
CASSRSPRGGEQFF
TGTGCCAGCAGCCGCAGCCCGAGAGGAGGGGAGCAGTTCTTC